This is a list of T cell receptor beta chains from one sample in a study of spatial heterogeneity in lung cancer. TCRdb re-called the 5' RACE reads through MiXCR, storing one row per CDR3 protein. The sample carries just under 4,500 distinct CDR3 sequences, roughly 7.5% recorded once. This specimen consisted of lung tumor tissue, obtained at surgery. These receptors were obtained from a male donor with early-stage non-small cell lung cancer. CDR3s include the opening cysteine and the closing phenylalanine or tryptophan. A D gene is named only where the DNA matches it firmly. Expanded clones are given a class, and other clones once, few, many or no size at all.

TRBJ2-3	many	TRBV7-2	TRBD2	CASSLVGSGGPGDTQYF	TGTGCCAGCAGCTTAGTGGGTAGCGGGGGTCCAGGAGATACGCAGTATTTT
TRBJ1-1	NA	TRBV6-1	NA	CASSLPGPNTEAFF	TGTGCCAGCAGTCTCCCAGGACCCAACACTGAAGCTTTCTTT
TRBJ2-3	many	TRBV29-1	NA	CSVHQRWGDTQYF	TGCAGCGTCCACCAGCGATGGGGTGATACGCAGTATTTT
TRBJ2-7	many	TRBV6-2/TRBV6-3	NA	CASSYTGLASDEQYF	TGTGCCAGCAGTTACACCGGGCTAGCAAGCGACGAGCAGTACTTC
TRBJ2-2	many	TRBV20-1	TRBD2	CSLRAAGGRTSNTGELFF	TGCAGTCTAAGGGCAGCGGGAGGCCGAACCTCGAACACCGGGGAGCTGTTTTTT
TRBJ2-1	many	TRBV27	TRBD2	CASSRLSGEYNEQFF	TGTGCCAGCAGCCGACTGAGCGGGGAATACAATGAGCAGTTCTTC
TRBJ1-2	medium-sized	TRBV19	TRBD1	CASSMAGTEYGYTF	TGTGCCAGTAGTATGGCAGGGACAGAATATGGCTACACCTTC
TRBJ2-4	medium-sized	TRBV4-2	NA	CASSQEATENIQYF	TGTGCCAGCAGCCAAGAGGCGACAGAAAACATTCAGTACTTC
TRBJ2-2	medium-sized	TRBV7-8	TRBD2	CASSLVGEPTSGWNTGELFF	TGTGCCAGCAGCTTAGTGGGCGAGCCTACTAGCGGGTGGAACACCGGGGAGCTGTTTTTT
TRBJ1-1	many	TRBV2	NA	CASRNAEAFF	TGTGCCAGCAGGAATGCTGAAGCTTTCTTT
TRBJ1-2	many	TRBV6-6	NA	CASSYRAGFYGYTF	TGTGCCAGCAGTTACCGAGCCGGATTCTATGGCTACACCTTC
TRBJ2-7	NA	TRBV20-1	TRBD1	CSAPRTGAHEQYF	TGCAGTGCCCCCCGGACAGGGGCCCACGAGCAGTACTTC
TRBJ2-2	medium-sized	TRBV6-6	NA	CASSQNTGELFF	TGTGCCAGCAGTCAAAACACCGGGGAGCTGTTTTTT
TRBJ1-3	many	TRBV20-1	TRBD1	CSARDDRVGNTIYF	TGCAGTGCTAGAGATGACAGGGTTGGAAACACCATATATTTT
TRBJ1-5	many	TRBV20-1	NA	CSARDGNQPQHF	TGCAGTGCTAGAGATGGGAATCAGCCCCAGCATTTT
TRBJ2-2	medium-sized	TRBV29-1	NA	CSVESVLGTGELFF	TGCAGCGTTGAATCGGTGTTGGGTACCGGGGAGCTGTTTTTT
TRBJ1-2	medium-sized	TRBV5-1	NA	CASSSQQGNYGYTF	TGCGCCAGCAGCTCCCAACAGGGAAACTATGGCTACACCTTC
TRBJ1-1	many	TRBV20-1	NA	CSARDLAGVNTEAFF	TGCAGTGCTAGAGATCTTGCGGGCGTGAACACTGAAGCTTTCTTT
TRBJ1-1	many	TRBV7-2	NA	CASSFRRSNTEAFF	TGTGCCAGCAGTTTTCGACGGTCGAACACTGAAGCTTTCTTT
TRBJ1-2	many	TRBV7-2	NA	CASSPPGQSYGYTF	TGTGCCAGCAGCCCCCCAGGACAGTCTTATGGGTACACCTTC
TRBJ1-5	NA	TRBV29-1	NA	CSVEDSQAGGPQHF	TGCAGCGTTGAAGATTCTCAGGCCGGAGGTCCCCAGCATTTT
TRBJ2-6	medium-sized	TRBV7-9	NA	CASSSLTTSSGANVLTF	TGTGCCAGCAGCTCACTGACCACATCCTCTGGGGCCAACGTCCTGACTTTC
TRBJ2-2	few	TRBV11-2	NA	CASSSFGELFF	TGTGCCAGCAGCTCCTTCGGGGAGCTGTTTTTT
TRBJ2-7	medium-sized	TRBV28	NA	CASSYNLRVYEQYF	TGTGCCAGCAGTTATAATCTAAGGGTCTACGAGCAGTACTTC
TRBJ2-1	medium-sized	TRBV6-6	TRBD2	CASTLTGLAFNEQFF	TGTGCCAGCACCCTCACCGGACTAGCATTCAATGAGCAGTTCTTC
TRBJ2-1	many	TRBV5-1	TRBD1	CASSRGDRADEQFF	TGCGCCAGCAGCAGGGGGGACAGGGCGGATGAGCAGTTCTTC
TRBJ2-1	medium-sized	TRBV12-3/TRBV12-4	NA	CASSLGLGSYEQFF	TGTGCCAGCAGTTTAGGACTAGGGTCATATGAGCAGTTCTTC
TRBJ1-3	many	TRBV29-1	NA	CSVVEGYSGNTIYF	TGCAGCGTTGTAGAGGGTTACTCTGGAAACACCATATATTTT
TRBJ1-5	medium-sized	TRBV27	TRBD1	CASSLTTGGGFAQHF	TGTGCCAGCAGTTTAACGACAGGGGGCGGGTTTGCCCAGCATTTT
TRBJ2-7	medium-sized	TRBV6-5	TRBD1	CASSPGQALEQYF	TGTGCCAGCAGTCCGGGACAGGCCCTCGAGCAGTACTTC
TRBJ2-2	many	TRBV4-1	TRBD2	CASSPLAGVGTGELFF	TGCGCCAGCAGCCCCCTAGCGGGAGTAGGCACCGGGGAGCTGTTTTTT
TRBJ2-3	many	TRBV5-4	NA	CASSLGGAQTTDTQYF	TGTGCCAGCAGCTTGGGGGGGGCGCAAACAACAGATACGCAGTATTTT
TRBJ1-5	medium-sized	TRBV28	NA	CASRVNRNQPQHF	TGTGCCAGCAGAGTCAATAGGAATCAGCCCCAGCATTTT
TRBJ2-6	many	TRBV20-1	TRBD1	CSASGQGAAGANVLTF	TGCAGTGCCTCGGGACAGGGGGCGGCTGGGGCCAACGTCCTGACTTTC
TRBJ1-5	large	TRBV10-3	NA	CAISAEGNQPQHF	TGTGCCATCAGTGCGGAGGGGAATCAGCCCCAGCATTTT
TRBJ2-5	once	TRBV9	NA	CASSLPWGKETQYF	TGTGCCAGCAGCCTACCCTGGGGAAAAGAGACCCAGTACTTC
TRBJ1-4	many	TRBV7-2	NA	CASSLAVHRTGGKLFF	TGTGCCAGCAGCTTAGCCGTACACCGTACCGGGGGAAAACTGTTTTTT
TRBJ2-5	many	TRBV28	TRBD2	CASGGTSGLQETQYF	TGTGCCAGCGGCGGGACTAGCGGCCTTCAAGAGACCCAGTACTTC
TRBJ2-7	medium-sized	TRBV20-1	NA	CSARGDGPSYEQYF	TGCAGTGCTAGAGGAGACGGACCCTCCTACGAGCAGTACTTC
TRBJ2-5	many	TRBV9	NA	CASSVDSGRGETQYF	TGTGCCAGCAGCGTAGATTCGGGCAGGGGTGAGACCCAGTACTTC
TRBJ1-2	many	TRBV27	NA	CASGLWGSSGYTF	TGTGCCAGCGGTTTGTGGGGGTCCTCTGGCTACACCTTC
TRBJ2-3	many	TRBV20-1	NA	CSAREEGIHRFDTQYF	TGCAGTGCTAGAGAAGAGGGGATCCACAGATTTGATACGCAGTATTTT
TRBJ2-5	medium-sized	TRBV28	NA	CASISGGVLQETQYF	TGTGCCAGCATCTCAGGGGGGGTATTACAAGAGACCCAGTACTTC
TRBJ1-1	medium-sized	TRBV4-1	NA	CASSQARLNTEAFF	TGCGCCAGCAGCCAAGCACGGCTGAACACTGAAGCTTTCTTT
TRBJ1-2	medium-sized	TRBV12-3/TRBV12-4	NA	CASSFGGPGDGYTF	TGTGCCAGCAGTTTTGGGGGCCCGGGGGATGGCTACACCTTC
TRBJ2-2	many	TRBV5-1	NA	CASSEDSLGELFF	TGCGCCAGCAGCGAGGACAGTTTAGGGGAGCTGTTTTTT
TRBJ2-7	medium-sized	TRBV12-3/TRBV12-4	TRBD2	CASSFGMAGGFSYEQYF	TGTGCCAGCAGTTTTGGGATGGCGGGAGGTTTCTCCTACGAGCAGTACTTC
TRBJ2-3	few	TRBV12-3/TRBV12-4	NA	CASSLARVVTITDTQYF	TGTGCCAGCAGTTTAGCGCGGGTGGTAACGATTACAGATACGCAGTATTTT
TRBJ2-7	many	TRBV28	NA	CASSPDGAGAYEQYF	TGTGCCAGCAGTCCCGATGGGGCAGGGGCCTACGAGCAGTACTTC
TRBJ2-1	medium-sized	TRBV3-1	NA	CASSQDPLARNEQFF	TGTGCCAGCAGCCAAGATCCCCTAGCTAGGAATGAGCAGTTCTTC
TRBJ1-1	few	TRBV6-2/TRBV6-3	TRBD1	CASSSWTGSFTEAFF	TGTGCCAGCAGTTCCTGGACAGGTAGTTTCACTGAAGCTTTCTTT
TRBJ1-3	medium-sized	TRBV19	NA	CASSDSTRGSGNTIYF	TGTGCCAGTTCAGATTCCACCCGGGGCTCTGGAAACACCATATATTTT
TRBJ2-7	medium-sized	TRBV2	NA	CASTGEAGGSYEQYF	TGTGCCAGCACCGGGGAGGCAGGGGGCTCCTACGAGCAGTACTTC
TRBJ2-3	medium-sized	TRBV24-1	TRBD1	CATSGQGVADTQYF	TGTGCCACCAGTGGGCAGGGGGTGGCAGATACGCAGTATTTT
TRBJ2-5	NA	TRBV5-1	NA	CASSLTGITETQYF	TGCGCCAGCAGCTTGACAGGGATCACCGAGACCCAGTACTTC
TRBJ2-5	many	TRBV29-1	NA	CSVDRVRGAQETQYF	TGCAGCGTTGACCGTGTTAGGGGGGCCCAAGAGACCCAGTACTTC